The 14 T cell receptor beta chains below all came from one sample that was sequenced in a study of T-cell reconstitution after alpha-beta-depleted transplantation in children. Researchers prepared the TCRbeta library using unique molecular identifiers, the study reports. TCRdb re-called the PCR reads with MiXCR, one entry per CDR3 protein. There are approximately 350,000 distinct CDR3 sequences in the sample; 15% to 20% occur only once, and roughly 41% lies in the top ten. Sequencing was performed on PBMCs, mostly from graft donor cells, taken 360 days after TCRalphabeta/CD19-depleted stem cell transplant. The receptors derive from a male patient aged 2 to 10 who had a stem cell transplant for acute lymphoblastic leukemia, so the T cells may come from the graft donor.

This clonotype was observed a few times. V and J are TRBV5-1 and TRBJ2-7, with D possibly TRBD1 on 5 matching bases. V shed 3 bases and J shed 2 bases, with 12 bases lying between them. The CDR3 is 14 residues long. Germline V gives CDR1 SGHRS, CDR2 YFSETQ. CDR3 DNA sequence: TGCGCCAGCAGCTCACGACAGAAACCCTACGAGCAGTACTTC. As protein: CASSSRQKPYEQYF.

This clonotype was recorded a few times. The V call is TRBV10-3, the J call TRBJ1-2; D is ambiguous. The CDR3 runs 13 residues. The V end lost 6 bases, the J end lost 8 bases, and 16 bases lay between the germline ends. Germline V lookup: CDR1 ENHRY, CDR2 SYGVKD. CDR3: CAISPGSRRGYTF. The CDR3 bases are TGTGCCATCAGCCCAGGATCGAGGCGGGGCTACACCTTC.

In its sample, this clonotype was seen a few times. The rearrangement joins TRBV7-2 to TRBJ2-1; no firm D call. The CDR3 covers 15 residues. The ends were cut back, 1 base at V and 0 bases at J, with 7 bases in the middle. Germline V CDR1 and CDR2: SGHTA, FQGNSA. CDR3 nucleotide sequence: TGTGCCAGCAGCTTAGTATTCGTCTCCTACAATGAGCAGTTCTTC. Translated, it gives CASSLVFVSYNEQFF.

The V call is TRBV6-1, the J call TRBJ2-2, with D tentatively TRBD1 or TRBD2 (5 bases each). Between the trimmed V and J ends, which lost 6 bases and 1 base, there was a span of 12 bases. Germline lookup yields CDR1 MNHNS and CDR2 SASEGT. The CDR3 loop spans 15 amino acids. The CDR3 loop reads CASRRGLGNTGELFF. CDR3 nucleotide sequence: TGTGCCAGCAGACGGGGCTTGGGGAACACCGGGGAGCTGTTTTTT.

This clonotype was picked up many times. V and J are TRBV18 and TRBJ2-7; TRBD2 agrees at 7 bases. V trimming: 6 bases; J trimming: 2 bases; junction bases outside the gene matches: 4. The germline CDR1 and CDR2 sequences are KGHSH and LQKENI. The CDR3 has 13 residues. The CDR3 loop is CASSPSGPYEQYF. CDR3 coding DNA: TGTGCCAGCTCCCCTAGCGGTCCCTACGAGCAGTACTTC. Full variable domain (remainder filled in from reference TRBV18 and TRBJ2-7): NAGVMQNPRHLVRRRGQEARLRCSPMKGHSHVYWYRQLPEEGLKFMVYLQKENIIDESGMPKERFSAEFPKEGPSILRIQQVVRGDSAAYFCASSPSGPYEQYFGPGTRLTVT.

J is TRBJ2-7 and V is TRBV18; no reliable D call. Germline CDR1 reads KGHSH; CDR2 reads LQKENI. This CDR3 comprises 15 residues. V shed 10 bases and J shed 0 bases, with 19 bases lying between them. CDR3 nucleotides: TGTGCCACTTCAGCCAGGTCCTCCCTCTCCTACGAGCAGTACTTC. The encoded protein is CATSARSSLSYEQYF.

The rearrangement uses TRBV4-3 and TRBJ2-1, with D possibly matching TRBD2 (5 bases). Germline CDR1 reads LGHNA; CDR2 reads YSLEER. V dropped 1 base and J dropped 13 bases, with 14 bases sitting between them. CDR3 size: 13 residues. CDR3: CASSQAKVGEQFF. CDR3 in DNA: TGCGCCAGCAGCCAAGCAAAGGTGGGAGAACAGTTCTTC.

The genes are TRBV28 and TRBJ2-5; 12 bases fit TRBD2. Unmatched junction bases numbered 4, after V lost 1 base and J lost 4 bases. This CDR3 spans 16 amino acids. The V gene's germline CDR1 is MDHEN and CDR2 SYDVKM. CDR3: CASSLFPGLAGETQYF. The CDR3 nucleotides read TGTGCCAGCAGTTTATTTCCGGGACTAGCGGGAGAGACCCAGTACTTC.

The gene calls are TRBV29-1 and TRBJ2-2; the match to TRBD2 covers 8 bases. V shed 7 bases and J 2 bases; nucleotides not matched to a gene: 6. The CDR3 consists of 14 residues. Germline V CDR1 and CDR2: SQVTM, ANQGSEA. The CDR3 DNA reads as TGCAGCGCCTCGGGACTAGATAACACCGGGGAGCTGTTTTTT. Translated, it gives CSASGLDNTGELFF.

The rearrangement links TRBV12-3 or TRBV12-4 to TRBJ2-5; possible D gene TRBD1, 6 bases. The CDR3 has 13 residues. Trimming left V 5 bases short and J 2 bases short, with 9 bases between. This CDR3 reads CASSGQLQETQYF. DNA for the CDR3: TGTGCCAGCAGTGGACAGTTACAAGAGACCCAGTACTTC.

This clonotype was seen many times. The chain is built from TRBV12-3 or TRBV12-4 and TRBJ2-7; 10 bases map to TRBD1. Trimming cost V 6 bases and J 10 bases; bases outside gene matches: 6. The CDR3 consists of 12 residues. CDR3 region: CASRQDRGAQYF. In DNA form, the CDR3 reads TGTGCCAGCAGACAGGACAGGGGGGCCCAGTACTTC.

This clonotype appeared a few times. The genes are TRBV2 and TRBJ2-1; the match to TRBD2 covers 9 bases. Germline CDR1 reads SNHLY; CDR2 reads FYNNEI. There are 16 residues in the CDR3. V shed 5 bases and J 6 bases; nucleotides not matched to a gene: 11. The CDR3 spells CASSPKTSGRSNEQFF. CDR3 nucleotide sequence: TGTGCCAGCAGTCCTAAGACTAGCGGCCGATCCAATGAGCAGTTCTTC.

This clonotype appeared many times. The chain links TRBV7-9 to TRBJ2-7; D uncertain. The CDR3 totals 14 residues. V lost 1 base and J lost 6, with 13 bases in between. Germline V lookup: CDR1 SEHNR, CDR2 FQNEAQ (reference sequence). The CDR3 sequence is CASSLGGTDVEQYF. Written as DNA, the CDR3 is TGTGCCAGCAGCTTAGGTGGCACCGACGTCGAGCAGTACTTC. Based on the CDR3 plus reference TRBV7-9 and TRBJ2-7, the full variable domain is DTGVSQNPRHKITKRGQNVTFRCDPISEHNRLYWYRQTLGQGPEFLTYFQNEAQLEKSRLLSDRFSAERPKGSFSTLEIQRTEQGDSAMYLCASSLGGTDVEQYFGPGTRLTVT.

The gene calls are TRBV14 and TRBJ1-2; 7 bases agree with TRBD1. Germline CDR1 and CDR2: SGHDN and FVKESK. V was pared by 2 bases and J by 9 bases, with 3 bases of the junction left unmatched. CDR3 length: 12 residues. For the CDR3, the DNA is TGTGCCAGCAGCCAAAGACAGGGTAGCTACACCTTC. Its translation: CASSQRQGSYTF.